This entry concerns a single T cell receptor beta chain. What it binds is not known. Repertoires were generated with immunoSEQ multiplex PCR, while TCRdb's copy carries only in-frame clones and drops some. The table records tens of thousands of clones, around four fifths of them present only once. Repertoires were sampled repeatedly during chemoradiotherapy. The source of the sample is a study of chemoradiotherapy in HPV16-positive cancers. Broader study findings: Functional assays defining HPV-specific T cells used only two HPV16-positive patients. Non-HPV-specific T cells did not expand in tumors during treatment, whereas candidate HPV-specific clones and E7-related motifs did.

Germline lookup yields CDR1 GTSNPN and CDR2 SVGIG (reference sequence). This CDR3 region has 15 residues. With V trimmed by 4 bases and J by 1 base, 8 bases remained unmatched. J is TRBJ2-5 and V is TRBV30, with TRBD2 identical over 8 bases. This TCR came from a human donor with HPV-associated anogenital cancer. This sample comprised blood, obtained from a patient who underwent chemoradiotherapy. The CDR3 reads CAWKRRGVIQETQYF. The DNA of the CDR3 is TGTGCCTGGAAACGGCGGGGGGTAATCCAAGAGACCCAGTACTTC. Supplemented by reference TRBV30 and TRBJ2-5, the full variable domain reads SQTIHQWPATLVQPVGSPLSLECTVEGTSNPNLYWYRQAAGRGLQLLFYSVGIGQISSEVPQNLSASRPQDRQFILSSKKLLLSDSGFYLCAWKRRGVIQETQYFGPGTRLLVL.